Shown below are 21 T cell receptor beta chains from a single sample sequenced in a study of identical twins. TCRdb analysed the 5' RACE reads with MiXCR anew, one entry per CDR3 protein. The sample records roughly 250,000 distinct CDR3 sequences, over 11% being singletons. Sequenced sample: memory (CD45RO+) T cells sorted from blood. These TCRs come from a woman between 18 and 29 years old in good health.

Many counts were recorded for this clonotype. The gene calls are TRBV27 and TRBJ2-3; TRBD2 is a possible D gene (6 bases). This CDR3 comprises 16 residues. CDR1 is MNHEY, CDR2 SMNVEV, per germline (reference sequence). Trimming removed 5 bases from V and 2 bases from J, with 17 bases in between. This CDR3 is CASSVEGLLYTDTQYF. Written as DNA, the CDR3 is TGTGCCAGCAGTGTCGAGGGACTCCTATACACAGATACGCAGTATTTT.

This rearrangement joins TRBV3-1 to TRBJ1-5; the match to TRBD1 covers 8 bases. The J segment lost 5 bases and the V segment lost 4 bases, leaving 4 bases of the junction unmatched. Germline loops: CDR1 LGHDT, CDR2 YNNKEL (reference sequence). The CDR3 totals 14 residues. CDR3 nucleotides: TGTGCCAGCAGCCCCGGACAGGGATATCAGCCCCAGCATTTT. It translates to CASSPGQGYQPQHF.

This clonotype occurred many times. The rearrangement uses TRBV13 and TRBJ2-2, with D uncertain. CDR1 is PRHDT, CDR2 FYEKMQ, per germline (reference sequence). V lost 2 bases and J 0 bases, leaving 10 bases between the germline ends. There are 16 residues in the CDR3. The CDR3 is CASSLTAGANTGELFF. The CDR3 DNA follows: TGTGCCAGCAGCTTAACGGCAGGAGCGAACACCGGGGAGCTGTTTTTT. Full variable domain (rest looked up from reference TRBV13 and TRBJ2-2): AAGVIQSPRHLIKEKRETATLKCYPIPRHDTVYWYQQGPGQDPQFLISFYEKMQSDKGSIPDRFSAQQFSDYHSELNMSSLELGDSALYFCASSLTAGANTGELFFGEGSRLTVL.

This clonotype has just a few counts. The gene calls are TRBV7-9 and TRBJ2-3, with TRBD2 matching 12 bases. Looked up from germline, CDR1 is SEHNR and CDR2 is FQNEAQ (reference sequence). The CDR3 is made up of 16 amino acids. V was pared by 4 bases and J by 2 bases, with 4 bases of the junction left unmatched. The CDR3 DNA reads TGTGCCAGCAGCTCCGGACTAGCGGGGAACACAGATACGCAGTATTTT. This encodes CASSSGLAGNTDTQYF.

Worth noting for this clonotype: This may be a read error, as it is one base from a much larger clone. V and J are TRBV3-1 and TRBJ2-7, with 9 bases fitting TRBD2. The CDR3 covers 13 residues. V dropped 6 bases and J dropped 2; count of bases not matched to a gene: 2. The germline gives CDR1 LGHDT, CDR2 YNNKEL (reference sequence). CDR3 sequence: CASRREGAYEQYF. In nucleotides, the CDR3 is TGTGCCAGCAGGCGGGAGGGGGCCTACGAGCAGTACTTC.

The chain has TRBV4-1 and TRBJ2-3; D possibly corresponds to TRBD2 (6 bases). Germline V gene sequence: CDR1 MGHRA, CDR2 YSYEKL. CDR3 length equals 16 residues. The V gene lost 0 bases and the J gene lost 4 bases, with 14 bases spanning the gap. The CDR3 here is CASSQDPPGDADTQYF. The CDR3 bases are TGCGCCAGCAGCCAAGATCCCCCGGGAGACGCAGATACGCAGTATTTT.

V usage is TRBV29-1 and J usage is TRBJ2-3, with a weak D call TRBD2 (6 bases). Trimming took off 8 bases at V and 3 bases at J, with 18 bases between the two ends. Looked up from germline, CDR1 is SQVTM and CDR2 is ANQGSEA. There are 14 residues in the CDR3. In nucleotides, the CDR3 is TGCAGCCTCAGAAGTGGGACTGTTACAGATACGCAGTATTTT. This sequence encodes CSLRSGTVTDTQYF.

This clonotype was detected only a few times. The chain couples TRBV30 to TRBJ1-1, with a weak D call TRBD1 (5 bases). Trimming left V 1 base short and J 4 bases short, with 7 bases between. The CDR3 has 12 amino acids. CDR1 GTSNPN and CDR2 SVGIG come from the germline V gene (reference sequence). CDR3 residues: CAWSGRGTEAFF. In DNA, the CDR3 is TGTGCCTGGAGTGGAAGGGGCACTGAAGCTTTCTTT.

Here the CDR3 DNA reads TGTGCCAGCAGCCCCGGACCCCGAGCCAAAAACATTCAGTACTTC. Amino acid sequence: CASSPGPRAKNIQYF. The rearrangement uses TRBV7-2 and TRBJ2-4; no clear D. CDR1 is SGHTA and CDR2 is FQGNSA in the germline V gene. This CDR3 contains 15 residues. V shed 5 bases and J shed 0 bases, with 11 bases lying between them.

This clonotype was counted at least ten times. This chain connects TRBV12-3 or TRBV12-4 to TRBJ1-5; 7 bases map to TRBD1. The trim removed 3 bases at V and 4 bases at J, leaving 3 bases unmatched. There are 14 residues in the CDR3. The CDR3 coding sequence is TGTGCCAGCAGTTTCTCAGGGGGGAATCAGCCCCAGCATTTT. The encoded protein is CASSFSGGNQPQHF.

This clonotype was observed many times. The chain joins TRBV11-2 to TRBJ2-1; D is possibly TRBD1 (7 bases). Germline values: CDR1 SGHAT, CDR2 FQNNGV. Trimming left V 0 bases short and J 7 bases short, with 13 bases between. This CDR3 is 15 amino acids long. The CDR3 DNA is TGTGCCAGCAGCTTAGAAGGAGGGGGCATGAATGAGCAGTTCTTC. Its translation: CASSLEGGGMNEQFF.

Comment on this clonotype: The junction differs from germline at one of its ends, possibly a read error. The V and J genes are TRBV4-3 and TRBJ2-1; D unresolved. CDR3 length: 14 amino acids. Germline V CDR1 and CDR2: LGHNA, YSLEER. CDR3 protein: CASSQDRQYKEQFF. The CDR3 DNA reads as TGCGCCAGCAGCCAAGATCGGCAGTACAAAGAGCAGTTCTTC.

The chain couples TRBV29-1 to TRBJ1-2; TRBD1 matches 7 bases. Germline CDR1 is SQVTM and CDR2 is ANQGSEA. The length of the CDR3 is 14 residues. The V segment lost 5 bases and the J segment 4 bases; nucleotides outside the gene matches: 10. This CDR3 is CSVTQGQRGYGYTF. CDR3 sequence (DNA): TGCAGCGTTACACAGGGGCAAAGGGGCTATGGCTACACCTTC.

The chain uses TRBV2 and TRBJ2-1; perhaps D is TRBD1 or TRBD2 (6 bases each). The CDR3 contains 14 residues. Trimming pared 4 bases from V and 5 bases from J, leaving 12 bases between. Germline V gene lookup returns CDR1 SNHLY and CDR2 FYNNEI. This chain's CDR3 is CASSVQGGHNEQFF. The CDR3 coding sequence is TGTGCCAGCAGTGTACAAGGGGGGCACAATGAGCAGTTCTTC.

The genes are TRBV10-3 and TRBJ2-5, with 11 bases lining up with TRBD2. The CDR3 spans 18 residues. Germline V lookup: CDR1 ENHRY, CDR2 SYGVKD. V shed 2 bases, J shed 3 bases, and the junction held 11 bases outside the gene matches. The CDR3 is CAISETSGSTSSKETQYF. The CDR3 DNA sequence: TGTGCCATCAGTGAGACTAGCGGGAGTACCAGTTCGAAAGAGACCCAGTACTTC.

The chain employs TRBV10-2 and TRBJ2-1, with D possibly TRBD2 on 5 matching bases. The CDR3 contains 13 residues. Germline values: CDR1 WSHSY, CDR2 SAAADI. Trimming took off 6 bases at V and 7 bases at J, with 13 bases between the two ends. The CDR3 region is CASRIGGRNEQFF. Written as DNA, the CDR3 is TGCGCCAGCAGGATAGGAGGAAGGAATGAGCAGTTCTTC.

This clonotype showed up just a few times. The rearrangement links TRBV29-1 to TRBJ2-1; no clear D gene. Germline lookup yields CDR1 SQVTM and CDR2 ANQGSEA. The CDR3 totals 10 residues. Deletions cut 8 bases from V and 8 bases from J, with 10 bases between. CDR3 sequence: CSTRIDEQFF. As DNA, the CDR3 is TGCAGCACCCGGATTGATGAGCAGTTCTTC.

There are a few counts of this clonotype. At one of its ends the junction is not consistent with the germline gene, which may arise from a read error. The V gene is TRBV6-2 or TRBV6-3, the J gene TRBJ1-1, with 11 bases matching TRBD1. The CDR3 runs to 13 residues. Germline V gene data show CDR1 as MNHEY and CDR2 as SVGEGT. The DNA of the CDR3 is TGTGCCAGCAGAACCTCGGACAGGGGGCAGCTTGCTTTT. This translates into CASRTSDRGQLAF.

This clonotype was observed many times. CDR3 sequence reads: CATSDSRREGLMFF. As DNA, the CDR3 is TGTGCCACCAGTGATAGTCGCCGGGAGGGCTTGATGTTCTTC. V gene TRBV24-1 combines with J gene TRBJ2-1, with 8 bases aligning to TRBD2. Trimming at V came to 3 bases and at J to 15 bases, leaving 12 bases not matched to a gene. Germline loops: CDR1 KGHDR, CDR2 SFDVKD. The CDR3 contains 14 residues.

V is TRBV5-6 and J is TRBJ1-2, with D maybe TRBD1 (6 bases). The germline gives CDR1 SGHDT, CDR2 YYEEEE. V was pared by 0 bases and J by 2 bases, with 14 bases between. The CDR3 has 16 amino acids. The DNA for the CDR3 is TGTGCCAGCAGCTTGGGCTCAACCGGGGGCAACTATGGCTACACCTTC. Its protein product is CASSLGSTGGNYGYTF.

The chain joins TRBV7-9 to TRBJ2-2; 7 bases align to TRBD1. CDR3 length: 15 amino acids. Germline assignment: CDR1 SEHNR and CDR2 FQNEAQ (reference sequence). V dropped 5 bases and J dropped 7; count of bases not matched to a gene: 10. CDR3 sequence reads: CASSRQSGGVGELFF. The CDR3 bases are TGTGCCAGCAGCCGGCAGTCAGGGGGTGTCGGGGAGCTGTTTTTT.